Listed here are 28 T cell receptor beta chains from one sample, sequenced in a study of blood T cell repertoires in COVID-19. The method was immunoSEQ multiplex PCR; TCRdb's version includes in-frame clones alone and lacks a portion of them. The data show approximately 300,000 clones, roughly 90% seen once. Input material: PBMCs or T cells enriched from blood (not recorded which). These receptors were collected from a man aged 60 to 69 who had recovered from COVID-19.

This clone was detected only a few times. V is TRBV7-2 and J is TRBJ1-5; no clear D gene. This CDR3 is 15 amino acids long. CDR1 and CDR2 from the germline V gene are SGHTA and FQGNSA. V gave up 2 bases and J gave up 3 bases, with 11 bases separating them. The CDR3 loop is CASSLRSGDNQPQHF. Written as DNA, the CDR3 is TGTGCCAGCAGCTTAAGGTCGGGAGACAATCAGCCCCAGCATTTT.

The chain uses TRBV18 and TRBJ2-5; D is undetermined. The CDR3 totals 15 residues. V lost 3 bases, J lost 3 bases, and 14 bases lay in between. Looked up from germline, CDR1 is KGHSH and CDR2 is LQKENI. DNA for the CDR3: TGTGCCAGCTCACCGCAGGCAGGCCGAGAAGAGACCCAGTACTTC. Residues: CASSPQAGREETQYF. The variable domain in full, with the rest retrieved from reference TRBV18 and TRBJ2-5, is NAGVMQNPRHLVRRRGQEARLRCSPMKGHSHVYWYRQLPEEGLKFMVYLQKENIIDESGMPKERFSAEFPKEGPSILRIQQVVRGDSAAYFCASSPQAGREETQYFGPGTRLLVL.

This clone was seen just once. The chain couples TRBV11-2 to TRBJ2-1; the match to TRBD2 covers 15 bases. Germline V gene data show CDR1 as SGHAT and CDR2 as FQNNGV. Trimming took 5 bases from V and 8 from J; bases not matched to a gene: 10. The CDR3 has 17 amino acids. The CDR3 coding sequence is TGTGCCAGCAGCCACGGGACTAGCGGGAGGATGTTGGATGAGCAGTTCTTC. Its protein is CASSHGTSGRMLDEQFF.

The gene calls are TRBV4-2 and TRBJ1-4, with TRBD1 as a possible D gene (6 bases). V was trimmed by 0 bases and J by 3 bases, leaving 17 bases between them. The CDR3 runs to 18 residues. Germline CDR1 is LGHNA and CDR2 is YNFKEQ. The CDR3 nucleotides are TGTGCCAGCAGCCAAGATCCCCCCTGGGAGGGGGCTAATGAAAAACTGTTTTTT. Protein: CASSQDPPWEGANEKLFF.

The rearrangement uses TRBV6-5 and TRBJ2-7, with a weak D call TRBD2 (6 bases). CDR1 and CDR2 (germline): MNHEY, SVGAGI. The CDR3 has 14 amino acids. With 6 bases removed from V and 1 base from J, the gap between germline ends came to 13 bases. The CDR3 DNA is TGTGCCAGCAGCCCATGGGCGGGATCCTACGAGCAGTACTTC. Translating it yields CASSPWAGSYEQYF.

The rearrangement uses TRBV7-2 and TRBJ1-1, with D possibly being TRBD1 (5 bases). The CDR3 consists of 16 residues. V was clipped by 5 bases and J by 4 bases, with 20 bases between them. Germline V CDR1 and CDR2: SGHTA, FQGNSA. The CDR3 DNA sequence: TGTGCCAGCAGCCCCCAGGGTAGGCCGGGGGGCACTGAAGCTTTCTTT. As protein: CASSPQGRPGGTEAFF.

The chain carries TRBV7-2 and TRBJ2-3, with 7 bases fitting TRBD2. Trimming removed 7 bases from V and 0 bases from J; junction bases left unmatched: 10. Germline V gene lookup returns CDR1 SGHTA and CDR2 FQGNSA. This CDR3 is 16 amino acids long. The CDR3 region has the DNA TGTGCCAGCACAATTCTCCGGGGGGTTAGCACAGATACGCAGTATTTT. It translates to CASTILRGVSTDTQYF.

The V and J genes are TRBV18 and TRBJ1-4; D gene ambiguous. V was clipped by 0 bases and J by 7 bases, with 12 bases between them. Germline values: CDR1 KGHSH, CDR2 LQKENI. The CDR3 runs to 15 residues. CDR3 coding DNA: TGTGCCAGCTCACCACCACCCGGGAGCGGTGAAAAACTGTTTTTT. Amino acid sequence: CASSPPPGSGEKLFF.

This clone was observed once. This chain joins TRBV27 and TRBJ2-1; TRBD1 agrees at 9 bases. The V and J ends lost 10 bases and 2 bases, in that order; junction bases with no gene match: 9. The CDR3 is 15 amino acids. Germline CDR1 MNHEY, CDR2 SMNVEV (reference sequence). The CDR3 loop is CATKGQGPTYNEQFF. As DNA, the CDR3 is TGTGCCACCAAAGGACAGGGGCCTACCTACAATGAGCAGTTCTTC.

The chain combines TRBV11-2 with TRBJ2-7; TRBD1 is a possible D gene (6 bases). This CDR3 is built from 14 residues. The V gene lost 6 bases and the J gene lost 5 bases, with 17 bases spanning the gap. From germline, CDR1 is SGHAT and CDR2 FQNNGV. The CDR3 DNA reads TGTGCCAGCAGTCCCCTCACAGGGTCCAACGAGCAGTACTTC. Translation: CASSPLTGSNEQYF.

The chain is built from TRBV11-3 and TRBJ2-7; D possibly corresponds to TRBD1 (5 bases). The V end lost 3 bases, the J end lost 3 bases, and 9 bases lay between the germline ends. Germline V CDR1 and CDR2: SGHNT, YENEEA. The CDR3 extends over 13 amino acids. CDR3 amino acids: CASSFDRLYEQYF. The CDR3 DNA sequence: TGTGCCAGCAGCTTCGACAGACTCTACGAGCAGTACTTC.

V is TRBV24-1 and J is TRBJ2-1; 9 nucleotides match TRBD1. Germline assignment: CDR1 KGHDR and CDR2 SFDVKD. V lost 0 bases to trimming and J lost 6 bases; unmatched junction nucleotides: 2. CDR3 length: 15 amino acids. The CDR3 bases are TGTGCCACCAGTGATTTGACAGGGGGCTTCAATGAGCAGTTCTTC. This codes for CATSDLTGGFNEQFF.

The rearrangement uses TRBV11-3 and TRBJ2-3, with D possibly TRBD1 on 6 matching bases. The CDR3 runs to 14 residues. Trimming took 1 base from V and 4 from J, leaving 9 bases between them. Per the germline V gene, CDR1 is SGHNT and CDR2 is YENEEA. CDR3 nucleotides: TGTGCCAGCAGCTTAGCCAGGGGACCAGATACGCAGTATTTT. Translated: CASSLARGPDTQYF. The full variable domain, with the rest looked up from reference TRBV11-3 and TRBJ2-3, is EAGVVQSPRYKIIEKKQPVAFWCNPISGHNTLYWYLQNLGQGPELLIRYENEEAVDDSQLPKDRFSAERLKGVDSTLKIQPAELGDSAVYLCASSLARGPDTQYFGPGTRLTVL.

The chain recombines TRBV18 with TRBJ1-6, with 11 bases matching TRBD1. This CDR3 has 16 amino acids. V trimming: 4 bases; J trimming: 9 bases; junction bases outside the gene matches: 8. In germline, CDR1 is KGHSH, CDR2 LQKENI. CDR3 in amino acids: CASSQGQGALGSPLHF. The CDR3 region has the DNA TGTGCCAGCTCACAAGGACAGGGGGCCTTGGGTTCACCCCTCCACTTT. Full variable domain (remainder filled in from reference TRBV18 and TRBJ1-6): NAGVMQNPRHLVRRRGQEARLRCSPMKGHSHVYWYRQLPEEGLKFMVYLQKENIIDESGMPKERFSAEFPKEGPSILRIQQVVRGDSAAYFCASSQGQGALGSPLHFGNGTRLTVT.

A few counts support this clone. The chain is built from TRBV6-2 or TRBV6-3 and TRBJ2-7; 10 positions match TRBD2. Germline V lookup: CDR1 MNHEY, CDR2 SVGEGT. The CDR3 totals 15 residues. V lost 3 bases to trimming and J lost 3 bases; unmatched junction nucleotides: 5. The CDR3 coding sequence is TGTGCCAGCAGTTATGCTAGCGGGAGACGCTACGAGCAGTACTTC. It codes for CASSYASGRRYEQYF.

The CDR3 nucleotides are TGTGCCACCAGTGAGGCCAATCAGCCCCAGCATTTT. Residues: CATSEANQPQHF. The chain is built from TRBV24-1 and TRBJ1-5; D not resolved. The germline gives CDR1 KGHDR, CDR2 SFDVKD. The CDR3 is 12 residues long. The germline V and J ends were trimmed by 4 bases and 3 bases, with 3 bases remaining between them.

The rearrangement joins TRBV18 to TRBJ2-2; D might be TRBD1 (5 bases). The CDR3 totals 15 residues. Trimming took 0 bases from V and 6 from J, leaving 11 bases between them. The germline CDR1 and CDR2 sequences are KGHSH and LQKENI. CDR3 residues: CASSPPSTVAGELFF. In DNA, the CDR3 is TGTGCCAGCTCACCACCTTCGACAGTTGCCGGGGAGCTGTTTTTT.

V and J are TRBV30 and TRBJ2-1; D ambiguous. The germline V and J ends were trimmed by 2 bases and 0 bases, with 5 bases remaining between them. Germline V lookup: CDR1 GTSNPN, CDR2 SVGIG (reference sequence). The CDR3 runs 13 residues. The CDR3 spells CAWSRASYNEQFF. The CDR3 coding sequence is TGTGCCTGGAGTCGCGCCTCCTACAATGAGCAGTTCTTC.

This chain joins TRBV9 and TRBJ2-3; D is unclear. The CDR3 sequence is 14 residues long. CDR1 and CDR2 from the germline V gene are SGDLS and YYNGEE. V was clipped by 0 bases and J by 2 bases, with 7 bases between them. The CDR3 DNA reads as TGTGCCAGCAGCGTAGAGAGCCTCACAGATACGCAGTATTTT. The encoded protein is CASSVESLTDTQYF.

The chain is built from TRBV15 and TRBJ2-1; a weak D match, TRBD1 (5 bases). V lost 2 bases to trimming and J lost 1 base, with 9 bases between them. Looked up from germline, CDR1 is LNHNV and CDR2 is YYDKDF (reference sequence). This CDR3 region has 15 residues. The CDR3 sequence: CATSRRGNSYNEQFF. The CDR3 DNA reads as TGTGCCACCAGCAGAAGGGGAAATTCCTACAATGAGCAGTTCTTC.

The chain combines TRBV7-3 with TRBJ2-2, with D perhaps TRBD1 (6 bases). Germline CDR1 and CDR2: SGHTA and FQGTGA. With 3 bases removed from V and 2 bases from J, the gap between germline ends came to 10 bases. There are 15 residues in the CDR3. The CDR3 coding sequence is TGTGCCAGCAGCTTGGGGACAACCAACACCGGGGAGCTGTTTTTT. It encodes CASSLGTTNTGELFF.

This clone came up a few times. The CDR3 DNA reads as TGTGCCAGCAGCTCTGGCGGATTCGGCACTGAAGCTTTCTTT. As protein: CASSSGGFGTEAFF. The rearrangement uses TRBV7-9 and TRBJ1-1; the D is unclear. Germline V gene lookup returns CDR1 SEHNR and CDR2 FQNEAQ (reference sequence). The CDR3 is 14 residues long. V was shortened by 4 bases and J by 4 bases, with 13 bases between the two germline ends. Full variable domain (remainder filled in from reference TRBV7-9 and TRBJ1-1): DTGVSQNPRHKITKRGQNVTFRCDPISEHNRLYWYRQTLGQGPEFLTYFQNEAQLEKSRLLSDRFSAERPKGSFSTLEIQRTEQGDSAMYLCASSSGGFGTEAFFGQGTRLTVV.

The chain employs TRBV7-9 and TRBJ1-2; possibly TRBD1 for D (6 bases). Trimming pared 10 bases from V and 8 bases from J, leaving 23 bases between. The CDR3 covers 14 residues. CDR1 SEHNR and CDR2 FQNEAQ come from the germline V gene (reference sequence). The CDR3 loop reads CATSKTGPGEGYTF. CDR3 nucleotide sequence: TGTGCCACCTCAAAGACAGGCCCCGGAGAGGGCTACACCTTC.

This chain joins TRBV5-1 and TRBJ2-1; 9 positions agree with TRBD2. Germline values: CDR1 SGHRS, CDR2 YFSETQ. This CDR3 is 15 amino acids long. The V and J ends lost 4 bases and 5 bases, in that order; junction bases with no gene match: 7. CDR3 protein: CASSLSGGQNNEQFF. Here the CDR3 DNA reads TGCGCCAGCAGCCTTAGCGGGGGCCAAAACAATGAGCAGTTCTTC.

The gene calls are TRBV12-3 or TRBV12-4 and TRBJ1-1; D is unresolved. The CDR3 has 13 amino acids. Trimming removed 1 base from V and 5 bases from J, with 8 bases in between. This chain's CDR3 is CASSLGGSTEAFF. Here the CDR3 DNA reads TGTGCCAGCAGTTTAGGCGGGAGTACTGAAGCTTTCTTT.

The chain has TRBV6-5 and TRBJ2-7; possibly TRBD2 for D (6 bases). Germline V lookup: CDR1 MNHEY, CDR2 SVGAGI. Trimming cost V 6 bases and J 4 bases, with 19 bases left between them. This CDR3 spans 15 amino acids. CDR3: CASSPGAAGEYEQYF. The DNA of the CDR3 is TGTGCCAGCAGCCCCGGCGCAGCGGGTGAATACGAGCAGTACTTC.

Here the CDR3 reads CASSCLERTNTGELFF. The CDR3, as DNA: TGTGCCAGCAGCTGCCTGGAGCGGACGAACACCGGGGAGCTGTTTTTT. The chain recombines TRBV7-9 with TRBJ2-2, with D possibly matching TRBD2 (5 bases). The V and J ends lost 4 bases and 0 bases respectively, with 12 bases between them. Germline V gene data show CDR1 as SEHNR and CDR2 as FQNEAQ (reference sequence). This CDR3 spans 16 amino acids.

The CDR3 DNA follows: TGTGCCAGCAGCCAATGGCCCACTGAAGCTTTCTTT. It translates to CASSQWPTEAFF. The chain combines TRBV5-4 with TRBJ1-1; D is undetermined. This CDR3 contains 12 residues. V was cut by 4 bases and J by 4 bases, with 8 bases left in between. Germline values: CDR1 SGHNT, CDR2 YYREEE (reference sequence).